This TCR beta chain was profiled in a study of blood T cell repertoires in COVID-19. On the study more broadly: Sample material is recorded as cDNA or gDNA derived from T cells, B-cell-depleted T cells, or PBMCs.

Original data processing: Amplification of reference gene primers was used by the study to estimate nucleated cell counts. Sequenced by immunoSEQ multiplex PCR; TCRdb stores in-frame clones only, minus some. V and J calls and clone size are as listed in that table; D and trimming were resolved from the DNA. The sample records about 440,000 clones, approximately 88% being singletons. Germline CDR1 reads SGHTA; CDR2 reads FQGNSA. This CDR3 spans 16 amino acids. Trimming cost V 4 bases and J 4 bases; bases outside gene matches: 10. Seattle patients were enrolled during active infection and followed longitudinally.

Sequenced: peripheral blood. This chain links TRBV7-2 with TRBJ1-1; TRBD1 matches at 9 bases. The clonotype originates from a woman aged 45-65 years with COVID-19, enrolled during active disease. The DNA of the CDR3 is TGTGCCAGCAGCTCTAGGAACAGGGGGCCTTTCACTGAAGCTTTCTTT. Its protein product is CASSSRNRGPFTEAFF.